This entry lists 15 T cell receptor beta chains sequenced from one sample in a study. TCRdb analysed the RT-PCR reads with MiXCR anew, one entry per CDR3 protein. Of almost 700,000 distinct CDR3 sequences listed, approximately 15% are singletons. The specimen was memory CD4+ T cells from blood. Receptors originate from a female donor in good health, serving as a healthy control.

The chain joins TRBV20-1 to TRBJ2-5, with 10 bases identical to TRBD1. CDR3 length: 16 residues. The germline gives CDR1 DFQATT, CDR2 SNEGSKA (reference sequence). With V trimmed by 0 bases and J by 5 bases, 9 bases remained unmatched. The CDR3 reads CSARDRDRGLSETQYF. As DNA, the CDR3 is TGCAGTGCTAGAGATCGGGACAGGGGCCTTTCGGAGACCCAGTACTTC.

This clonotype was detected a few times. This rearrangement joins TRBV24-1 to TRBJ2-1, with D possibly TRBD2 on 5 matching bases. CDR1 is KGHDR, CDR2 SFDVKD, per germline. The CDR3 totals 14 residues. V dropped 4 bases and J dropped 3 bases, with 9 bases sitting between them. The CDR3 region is CATSDGIFYNEQFF. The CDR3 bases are TGTGCCACCAGTGACGGGATTTTCTACAATGAGCAGTTCTTC.

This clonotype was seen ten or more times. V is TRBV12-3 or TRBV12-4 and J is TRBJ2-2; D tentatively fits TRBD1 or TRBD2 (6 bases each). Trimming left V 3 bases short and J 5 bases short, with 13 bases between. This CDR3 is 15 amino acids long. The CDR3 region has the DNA TGTGCCAGCAGTTTCGGGGGCGCCGGAACCGGGGAGCTGTTTTTT. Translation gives CASSFGGAGTGELFF.

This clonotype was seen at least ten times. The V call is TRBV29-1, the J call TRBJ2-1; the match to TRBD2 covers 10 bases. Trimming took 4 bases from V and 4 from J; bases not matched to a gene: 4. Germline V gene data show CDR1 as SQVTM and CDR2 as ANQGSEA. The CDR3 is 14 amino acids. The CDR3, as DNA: TGCAGCGTTGTGGGAGCGGGAGGGTACAATGAGCAGTTCTTC. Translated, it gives CSVVGAGGYNEQFF.

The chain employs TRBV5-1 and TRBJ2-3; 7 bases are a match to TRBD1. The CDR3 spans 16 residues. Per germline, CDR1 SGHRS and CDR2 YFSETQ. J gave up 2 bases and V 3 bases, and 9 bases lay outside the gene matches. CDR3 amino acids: CASSSGTEANTDTQYF. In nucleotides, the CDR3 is TGCGCCAGCAGCTCCGGGACAGAAGCGAACACAGATACGCAGTATTTT.

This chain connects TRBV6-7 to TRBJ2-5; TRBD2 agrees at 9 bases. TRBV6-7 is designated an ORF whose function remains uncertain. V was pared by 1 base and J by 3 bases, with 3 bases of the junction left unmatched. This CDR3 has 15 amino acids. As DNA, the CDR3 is TGTGCCAGCAGTTACTGGCGGGAGGGGAAAGAGACCCAGTACTTC. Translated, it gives CASSYWREGKETQYF.

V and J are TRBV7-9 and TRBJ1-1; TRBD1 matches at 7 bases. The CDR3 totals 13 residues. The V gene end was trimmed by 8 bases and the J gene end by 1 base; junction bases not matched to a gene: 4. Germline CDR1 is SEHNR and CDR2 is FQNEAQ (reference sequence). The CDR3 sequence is CASDDRENTEAFF. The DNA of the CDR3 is TGTGCCAGCGACGACAGGGAGAACACTGAAGCTTTCTTT.

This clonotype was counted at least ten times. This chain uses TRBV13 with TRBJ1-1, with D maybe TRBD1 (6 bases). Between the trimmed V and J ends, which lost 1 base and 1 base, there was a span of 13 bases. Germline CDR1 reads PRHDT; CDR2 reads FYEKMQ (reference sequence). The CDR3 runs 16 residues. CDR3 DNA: TGTGCCAGCAGCTTAGTATGGCAGGGGAGGAACACTGAAGCTTTCTTT. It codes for CASSLVWQGRNTEAFF.

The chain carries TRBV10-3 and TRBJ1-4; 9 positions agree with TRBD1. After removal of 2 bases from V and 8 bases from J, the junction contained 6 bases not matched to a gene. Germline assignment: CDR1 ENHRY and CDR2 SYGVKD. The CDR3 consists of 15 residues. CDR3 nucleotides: TGTGCCATCAGTGAGCGTGGACAGGGGAGCGAAAAACTGTTTTTT. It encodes CAISERGQGSEKLFF.

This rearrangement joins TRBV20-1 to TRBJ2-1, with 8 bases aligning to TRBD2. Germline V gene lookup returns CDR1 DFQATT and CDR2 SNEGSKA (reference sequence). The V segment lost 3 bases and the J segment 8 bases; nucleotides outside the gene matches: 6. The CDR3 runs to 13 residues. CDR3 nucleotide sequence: TGCAGTGCTAGGTACGGGAGGGCAGATGAGCAGTTCTTC. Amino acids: CSARYGRADEQFF.

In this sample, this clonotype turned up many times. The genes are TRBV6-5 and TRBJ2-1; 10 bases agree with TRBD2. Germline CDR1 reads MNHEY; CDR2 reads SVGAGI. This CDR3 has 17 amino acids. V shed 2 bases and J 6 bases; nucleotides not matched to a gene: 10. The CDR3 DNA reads TGTGCCAGCAGTTACGCCTTAGCGGGAGGTTCGACCAATGAGCAGTTCTTC. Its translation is CASSYALAGGSTNEQFF.

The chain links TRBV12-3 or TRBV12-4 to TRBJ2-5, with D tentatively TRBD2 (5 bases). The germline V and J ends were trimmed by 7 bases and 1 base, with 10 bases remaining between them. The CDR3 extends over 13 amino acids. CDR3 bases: TGTGCCAGCACCCTGACTACCCAAGAGACCCAGTACTTC. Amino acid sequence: CASTLTTQETQYF.

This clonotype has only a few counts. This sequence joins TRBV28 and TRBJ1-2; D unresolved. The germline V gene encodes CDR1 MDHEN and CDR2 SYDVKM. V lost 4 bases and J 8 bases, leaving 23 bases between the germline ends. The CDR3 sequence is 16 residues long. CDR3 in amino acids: CASSYPSNTRMGGYTF. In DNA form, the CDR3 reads TGTGCCAGCAGTTACCCCTCAAACACAAGGATGGGAGGCTACACCTTC.

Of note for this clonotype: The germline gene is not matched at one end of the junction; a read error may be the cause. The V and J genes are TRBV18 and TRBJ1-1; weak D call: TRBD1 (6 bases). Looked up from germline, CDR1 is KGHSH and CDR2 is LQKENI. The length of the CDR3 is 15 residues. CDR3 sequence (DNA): TGTGCCATCTCACCAAATGAGGGGGGGAACACTGAAGCTTTCTTT. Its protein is CAISPNEGGNTEAFF.

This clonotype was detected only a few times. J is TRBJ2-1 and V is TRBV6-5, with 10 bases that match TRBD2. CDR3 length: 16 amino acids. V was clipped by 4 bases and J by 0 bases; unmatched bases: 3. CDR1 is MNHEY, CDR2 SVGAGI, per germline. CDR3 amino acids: CASSSRLAGSYNEQFF. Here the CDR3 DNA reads TGTGCCAGCAGTTCGAGACTAGCGGGCTCCTACAATGAGCAGTTCTTC.